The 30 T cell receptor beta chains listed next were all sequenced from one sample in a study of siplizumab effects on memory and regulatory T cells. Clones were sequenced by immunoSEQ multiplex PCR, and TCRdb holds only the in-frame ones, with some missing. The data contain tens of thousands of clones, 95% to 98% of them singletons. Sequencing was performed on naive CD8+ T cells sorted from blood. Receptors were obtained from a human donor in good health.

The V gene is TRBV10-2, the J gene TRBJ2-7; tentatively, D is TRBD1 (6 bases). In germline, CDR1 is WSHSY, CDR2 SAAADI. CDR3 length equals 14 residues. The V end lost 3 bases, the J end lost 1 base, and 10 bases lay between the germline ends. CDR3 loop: CASSDPDSSYEQYF. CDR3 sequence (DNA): TGCGCCAGCAGTGACCCGGACAGTTCCTACGAGCAGTACTTC.

Written as DNA, the CDR3 is TGCGCCAGCAGCCAAGATTCGCCTAGCGGGAGCTATGAGCAGTTCTTC. It encodes CASSQDSPSGSYEQFF. This sequence joins TRBV4-1 and TRBJ2-1; the match to TRBD2 covers 10 bases. The CDR3 length is 16 residues. CDR1 MGHRA and CDR2 YSYEKL come from the germline V gene. After removal of 0 bases from V and 8 bases from J, the junction contained 7 bases not matched to a gene.

DNA for the CDR3: TGCGCCAGCAGCTCAAGACAGGGCGGGACTGAAGCTTTCTTT. Amino acid sequence: CASSSRQGGTEAFF. This chain links TRBV5-1 with TRBJ1-1; 7 bases map to TRBD1. The ends lost 3 bases at V and 5 bases at J; junction bases unmatched: 7. The CDR3 covers 14 residues. Germline CDR1 SGHRS, CDR2 YFSETQ. The full variable domain, its missing parts supplied by reference TRBV5-1 and TRBJ1-1, is KAGVTQTPRYLIKTRGQQVTLSCSPISGHRSVSWYQQTPGQGLQFLFEYFSETQRNKGNFPGRFSGRQFSNSRSEMNVSTLELGDSALYLCASSSRQGGTEAFFGQGTRLTVV.

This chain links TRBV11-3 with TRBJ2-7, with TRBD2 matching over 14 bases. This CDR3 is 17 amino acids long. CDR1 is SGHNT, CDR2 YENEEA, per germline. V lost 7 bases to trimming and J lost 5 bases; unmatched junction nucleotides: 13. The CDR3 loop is CASTNTRTSGRFHEQYF. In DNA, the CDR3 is TGTGCCAGCACTAACACCCGGACTAGCGGGAGGTTCCACGAGCAGTACTTC.

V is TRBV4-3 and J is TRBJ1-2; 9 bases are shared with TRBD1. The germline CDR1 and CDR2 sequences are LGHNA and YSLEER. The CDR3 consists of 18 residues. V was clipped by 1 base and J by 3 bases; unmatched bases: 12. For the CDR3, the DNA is TGCGCCAGCAGCCAAGCGTTCGGCGGGACAGGGAGCGACTATGGCTACACCTTC. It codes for CASSQAFGGTGSDYGYTF.

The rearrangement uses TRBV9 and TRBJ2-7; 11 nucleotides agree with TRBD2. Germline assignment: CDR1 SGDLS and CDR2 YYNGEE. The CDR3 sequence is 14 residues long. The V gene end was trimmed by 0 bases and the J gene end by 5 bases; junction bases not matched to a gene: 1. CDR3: CASSVELAGDEQYF. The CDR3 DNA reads TGTGCCAGCAGCGTAGAACTAGCGGGGGACGAGCAGTACTTC.

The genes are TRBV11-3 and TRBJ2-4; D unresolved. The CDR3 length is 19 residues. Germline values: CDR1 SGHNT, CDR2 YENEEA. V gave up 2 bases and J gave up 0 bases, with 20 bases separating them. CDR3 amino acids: CASSLFRLNEPVAKNIQYF. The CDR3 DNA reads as TGTGCCAGCAGCTTATTCAGGCTAAATGAACCAGTAGCCAAAAACATTCAGTACTTC. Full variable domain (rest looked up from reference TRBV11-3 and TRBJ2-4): EAGVVQSPRYKIIEKKQPVAFWCNPISGHNTLYWYLQNLGQGPELLIRYENEEAVDDSQLPKDRFSAERLKGVDSTLKIQPAELGDSAVYLCASSLFRLNEPVAKNIQYFGAGTRLSVL.

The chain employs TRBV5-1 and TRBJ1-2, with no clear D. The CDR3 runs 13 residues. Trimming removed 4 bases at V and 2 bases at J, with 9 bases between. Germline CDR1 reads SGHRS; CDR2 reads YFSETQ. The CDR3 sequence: CASSLISNYGYTF. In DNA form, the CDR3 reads TGCGCCAGCAGCCTCATAAGCAACTATGGCTACACCTTC.

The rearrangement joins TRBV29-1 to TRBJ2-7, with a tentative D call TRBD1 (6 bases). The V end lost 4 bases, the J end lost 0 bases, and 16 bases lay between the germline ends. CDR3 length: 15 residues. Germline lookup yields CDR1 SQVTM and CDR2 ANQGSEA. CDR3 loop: CSVAQGRGPSYEQYF. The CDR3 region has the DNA TGCAGCGTTGCACAGGGACGGGGACCCTCCTACGAGCAGTACTTC.

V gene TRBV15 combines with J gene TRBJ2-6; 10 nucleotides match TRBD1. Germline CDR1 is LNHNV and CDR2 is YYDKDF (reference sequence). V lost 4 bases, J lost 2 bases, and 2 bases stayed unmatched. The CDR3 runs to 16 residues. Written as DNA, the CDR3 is TGTGCCACCAGCATCGGACAGGGGGCTGGGGCCAACGTCCTGACTTTC. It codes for CATSIGQGAGANVLTF.

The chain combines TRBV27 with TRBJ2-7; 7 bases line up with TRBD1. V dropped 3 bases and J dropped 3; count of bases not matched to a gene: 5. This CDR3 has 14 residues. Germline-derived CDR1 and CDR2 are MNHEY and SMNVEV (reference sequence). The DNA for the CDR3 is TGTGCCAGCAGTTTCCTCCGACAGGGCTACGAGCAGTACTTC. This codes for CASSFLRQGYEQYF.

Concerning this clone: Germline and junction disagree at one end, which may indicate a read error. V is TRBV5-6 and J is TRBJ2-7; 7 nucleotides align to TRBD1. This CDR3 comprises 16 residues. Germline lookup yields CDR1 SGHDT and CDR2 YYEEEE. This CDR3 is CASSLALGDRDYGQYF. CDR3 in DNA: TGTGCCAGCAGCTTGGCATTAGGGGACAGAGACTACGGGCAGTACTTC.

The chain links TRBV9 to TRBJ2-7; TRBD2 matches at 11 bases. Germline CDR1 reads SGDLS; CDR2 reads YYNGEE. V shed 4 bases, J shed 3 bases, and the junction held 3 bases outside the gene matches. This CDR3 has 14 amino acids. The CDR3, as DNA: TGTGCCAGCAGCACACTAGCGGGAGACTACGAGCAGTACTTC. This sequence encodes CASSTLAGDYEQYF. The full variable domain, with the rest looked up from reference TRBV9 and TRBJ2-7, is DSGVTQTPKHLITATGQRVTLRCSPRSGDLSVYWYQQSLDQGLQFLIQYYNGEERAKGNILERFSAQQFPDLHSELNLSSLELGDSALYFCASSTLAGDYEQYFGPGTRLTVT.

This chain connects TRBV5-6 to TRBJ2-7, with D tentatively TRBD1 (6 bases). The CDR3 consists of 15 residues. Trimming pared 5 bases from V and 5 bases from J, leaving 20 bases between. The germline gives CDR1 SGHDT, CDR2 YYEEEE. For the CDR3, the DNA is TGTGCCAGCAGGGCCGGGACAACAAAGGTCCACGAGCAGTACTTC. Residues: CASRAGTTKVHEQYF.

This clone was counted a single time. The CDR3 DNA is TGTGCCACCCGGGGTAGTGGGATGGAGACCCAGTACTTC. Protein product: CATRGSGMETQYF. The chain links TRBV6-5 to TRBJ2-5; D is possibly TRBD2 (5 bases). The CDR3 totals 13 residues. V gave up 10 bases and J gave up 5 bases, with 17 bases separating them. CDR1 is MNHEY, CDR2 SVGAGI, per germline.

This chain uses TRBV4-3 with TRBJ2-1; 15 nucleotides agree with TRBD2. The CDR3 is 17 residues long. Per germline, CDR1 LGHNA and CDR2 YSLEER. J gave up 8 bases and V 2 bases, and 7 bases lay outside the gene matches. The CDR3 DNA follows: TGCGCCAGCAGCCAACCAGTCCGGACTAGCGGGAGGGATGAGCAGTTCTTC. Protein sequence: CASSQPVRTSGRDEQFF.

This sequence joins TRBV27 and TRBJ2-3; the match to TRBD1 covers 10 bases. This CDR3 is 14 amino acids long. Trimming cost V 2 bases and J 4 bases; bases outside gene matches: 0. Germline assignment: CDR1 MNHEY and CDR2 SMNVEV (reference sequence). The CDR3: CASSLGQGADTQYF. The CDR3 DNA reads TGTGCCAGCAGTTTAGGACAGGGGGCAGATACGCAGTATTTT.

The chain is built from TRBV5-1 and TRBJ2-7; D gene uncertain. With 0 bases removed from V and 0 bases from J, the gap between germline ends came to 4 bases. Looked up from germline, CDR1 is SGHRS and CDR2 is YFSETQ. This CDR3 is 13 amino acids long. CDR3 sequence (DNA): TGCGCCAGCAGCTTGGCCACCTCCTACGAGCAGTACTTC. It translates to CASSLATSYEQYF.

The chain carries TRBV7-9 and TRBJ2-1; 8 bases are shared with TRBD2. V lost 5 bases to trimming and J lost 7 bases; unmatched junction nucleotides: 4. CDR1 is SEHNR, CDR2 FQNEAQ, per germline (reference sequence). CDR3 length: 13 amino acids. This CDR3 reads CASSREGPNEQFF. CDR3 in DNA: TGTGCCAGCAGCCGGGAGGGCCCTAATGAGCAGTTCTTC. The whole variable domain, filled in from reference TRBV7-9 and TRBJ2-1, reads DTGVSQNPRHKITKRGQNVTFRCDPISEHNRLYWYRQTLGQGPEFLTYFQNEAQLEKSRLLSDRFSAERPKGSFSTLEIQRTEQGDSAMYLCASSREGPNEQFFGPGTRLTVL.

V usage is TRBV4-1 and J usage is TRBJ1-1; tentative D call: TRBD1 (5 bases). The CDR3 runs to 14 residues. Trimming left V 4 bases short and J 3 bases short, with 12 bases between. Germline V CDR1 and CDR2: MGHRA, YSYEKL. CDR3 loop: CASSLLTGDTEAFF. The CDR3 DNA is TGCGCCAGCAGCCTTTTAACGGGGGACACTGAAGCTTTCTTT.

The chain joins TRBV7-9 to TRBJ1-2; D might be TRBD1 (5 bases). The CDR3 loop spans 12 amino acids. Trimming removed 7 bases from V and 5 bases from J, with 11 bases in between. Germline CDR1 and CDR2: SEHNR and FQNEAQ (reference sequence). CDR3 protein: CASIGGTYGYTF. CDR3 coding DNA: TGTGCCAGCATAGGAGGGACTTATGGCTACACCTTC.

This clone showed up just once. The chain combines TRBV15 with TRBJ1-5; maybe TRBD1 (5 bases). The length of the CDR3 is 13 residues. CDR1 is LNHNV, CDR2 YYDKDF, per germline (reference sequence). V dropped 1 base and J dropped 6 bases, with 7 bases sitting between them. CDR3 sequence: CATSRGQGQPQHF. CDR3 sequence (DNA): TGTGCCACCAGCAGAGGGCAGGGTCAGCCCCAGCATTTT.

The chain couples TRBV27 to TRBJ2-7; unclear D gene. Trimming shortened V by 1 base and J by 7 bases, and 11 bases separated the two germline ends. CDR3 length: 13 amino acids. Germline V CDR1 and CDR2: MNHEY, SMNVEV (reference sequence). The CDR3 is CASSLFKSGEQYF. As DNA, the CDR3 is TGTGCCAGCAGTTTATTTAAATCTGGAGAGCAGTACTTC.

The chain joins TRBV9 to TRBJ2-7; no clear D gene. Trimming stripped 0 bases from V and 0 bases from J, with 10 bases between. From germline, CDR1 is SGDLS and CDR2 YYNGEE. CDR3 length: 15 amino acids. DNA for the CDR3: TGTGCCAGCAGCGTAGTGGCGGATCCCTCCTACGAGCAGTACTTC. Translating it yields CASSVVADPSYEQYF.

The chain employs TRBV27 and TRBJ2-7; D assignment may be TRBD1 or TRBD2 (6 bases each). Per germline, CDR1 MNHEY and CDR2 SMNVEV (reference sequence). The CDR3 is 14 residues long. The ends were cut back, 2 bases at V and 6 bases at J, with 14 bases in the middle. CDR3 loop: CASSLIGGPGEQYF. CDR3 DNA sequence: TGTGCCAGCAGTTTAATTGGGGGGCCGGGCGAGCAGTACTTC.

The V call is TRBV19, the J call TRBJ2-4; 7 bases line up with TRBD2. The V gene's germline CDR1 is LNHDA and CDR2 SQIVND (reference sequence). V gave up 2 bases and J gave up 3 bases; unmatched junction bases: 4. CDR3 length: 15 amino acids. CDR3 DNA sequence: TGTGCCAGTAGTATATGGGCGGGGGACAAAAACATTCAGTACTTC. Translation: CASSIWAGDKNIQYF.

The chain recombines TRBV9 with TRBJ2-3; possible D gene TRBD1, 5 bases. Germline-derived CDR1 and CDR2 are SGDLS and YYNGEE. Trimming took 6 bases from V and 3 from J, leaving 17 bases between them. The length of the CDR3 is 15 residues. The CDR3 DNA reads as TGTGCCAGCACCAAAGGGGCAGCGTTTACAGATACGCAGTATTTT. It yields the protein CASTKGAAFTDTQYF.

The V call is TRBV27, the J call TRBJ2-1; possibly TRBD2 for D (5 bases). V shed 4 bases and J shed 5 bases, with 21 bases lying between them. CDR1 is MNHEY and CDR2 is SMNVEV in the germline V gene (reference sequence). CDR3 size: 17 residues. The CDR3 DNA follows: TGTGCCAGCAGTTCAAATCCCTCCGACGGGGTAGACAATGAGCAGTTCTTC. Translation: CASSSNPSDGVDNEQFF.

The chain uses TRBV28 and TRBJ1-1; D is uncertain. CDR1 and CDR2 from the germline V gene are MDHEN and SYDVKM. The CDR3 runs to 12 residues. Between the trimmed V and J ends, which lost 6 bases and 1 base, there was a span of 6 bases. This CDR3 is CASSRWNTEAFF. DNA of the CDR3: TGTGCCAGCAGCCGGTGGAACACTGAAGCTTTCTTT.

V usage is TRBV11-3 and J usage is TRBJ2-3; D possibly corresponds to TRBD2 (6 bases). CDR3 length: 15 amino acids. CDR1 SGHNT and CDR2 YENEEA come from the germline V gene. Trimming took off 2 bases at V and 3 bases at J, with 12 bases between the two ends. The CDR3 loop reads CASSLSPGRTDTQYF. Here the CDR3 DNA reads TGTGCCAGCAGCTTATCTCCAGGGAGGACAGATACGCAGTATTTT.